The TCR beta chain described here comes from a study of shared clonotypes between healthy human individuals. Study-level points and caveats: Clonotype sharing across a few donors was observed for approximately 5% of naive CD4 clonotypes.

Only in-frame clones appear in the TCRdb table, and some are missing; sequencing was by immunoSEQ multiplex PCR. The sample has about 2.4 million clones; roughly 93% are singletons. As to this clone: Its specificity is not known.

This TCR was recovered from a man in his late teens or twenties in good health. Some clones in this sample may be carry-over from other donors' samples. The sample taken for sequencing was naive CD4+ T cells from PBMCs. Subset indicated: CD45RA+ positively selected.

CDR3 nucleotide sequence: TGTGCCAGCAGCTTAGCGTGGTCTGAAGGGGTCGAGCAGTACTTC. Translated, it gives CASSLAWSEGVEQYF. The genes are TRBV7-9 and TRBJ2-7; maybe TRBD1 (5 bases). Germline CDR1 SEHNR, CDR2 FQNEAQ (reference sequence). The CDR3 contains 15 residues. Trimming removed 0 bases at V and 6 bases at J, with 15 bases between.